Listed below are T cell receptor beta chains from one sample, sequenced in a study of radiotherapy plus CTLA-4 blockade in lung cancer. Profiled with immunoSEQ multiplex PCR; TCRdb holds only in-frame clones, not every one. The profile shows about 46,000 clones, roughly 83% of them singletons. The starting material was peripheral blood, obtained from a patient treated with radiotherapy plus ipilimumab. The receptor source for this set is a human donor with non-small cell lung cancer who had a complete response to radiotherapy plus ipilimumab. CDR3s include the opening cysteine and the closing phenylalanine or tryptophan. The order of the fields is J gene, D gene, V gene, clone size, CDR3 DNA, CDR3 protein. D genes are given only for firm matches. Clone size is stated in some rows and not others, as once, few, many or a class when expanded.

TRBJ2-1	.	TRBV6-5	.	TGTGCCAGCAGTTACCGGACTGCTAGTTACAATGAGCAGTTCTTC	CASSYRTASYNEQFF
TRBJ1-3	.	TRBV7-8	few	TGTGCCAGCAGCTTAGACAGCCACTTCTCTGGAAACACCATATATTTT	CASSLDSHFSGNTIYF
TRBJ1-2	.	TRBV28	.	TGTGCCAGCAGCCAACCTGCGGGGGCTTTTGGCTATGGCTACACCTTC	CASSQPAGAFGYGYTF
TRBJ1-3	.	TRBV30	.	TGTGCCTGGAGTGTAAGGAAGATTGGCCCAGGTACGGGAGGAAACACCATATATTTT	CAWSVRKIGPGTGGNTIYF
TRBJ2-7	TRBD1	TRBV5-4	.	TGTGCCAGCAGCGGGCCGTCCGGGACAGCTTACTACGAGCAGTACTTC	CASSGPSGTAYYEQYF
TRBJ1-2	TRBD1	TRBV7-2	few	TGTGCCAGCAGCCCCCACACAGGGGGCCGGGGCTATGGCTACACCTTC	CASSPHTGGRGYGYTF
TRBJ1-1	TRBD1	TRBV25-1	.	TGTGCCAGCAGGTGGGACAGGGGCACTGAAGCTTTCTTT	CASRWDRGTEAFF
TRBJ1-2	.	TRBV28	.	TGTGCCAGCAGTTTAGGGGGAGGAGATGGCTACACCTTC	CASSLGGGDGYTF
TRBJ2-4	.	TRBV11-2	.	TGTGCCAGCAGCTTAGATCAGTCCGTAAACATTCAGTACTTC	CASSLDQSVNIQYF
TRBJ2-3	.	TRBV10-3	.	TGTGCCATCAGGGATGGGCGCACAGATACGCAGTATTTT	CAIRDGRTDTQYF
TRBJ1-2	TRBD1	TRBV4-1	few	TGCGCCAGCAGCCAAGATCTAGTCGGGACAGGGAACGGCTACACCTTC	CASSQDLVGTGNGYTF
TRBJ2-3	.	TRBV5-6	.	TGTGCCAGCAGCTTGGACAGAAACCCAGATACGCAGTATTTT	CASSLDRNPDTQYF
TRBJ2-7	TRBD2	TRBV19	.	TGTGCCAGTAGTCCCGGGACTAGCGGGACTTACGAGCAGTACTTC	CASSPGTSGTYEQYF
TRBJ2-6	TRBD2	TRBV4-3	.	TGCGCCAGCAGCCAATCCAGCGGGGTTGGGGCCAACGTCCTGACTTTC	CASSQSSGVGANVLTF
TRBJ2-3	.	TRBV7-2	.	TGTGCCAGCAGCTTCCTTTTGGGACTGATGGGAGTAGATACGCAGTATTTT	CASSFLLGLMGVDTQYF
TRBJ1-5	.	TRBV5-8	.	TGTGCCAGCAGCTTGCCATACGTGCAGGGTTTTCAGCCCCAGCATTTT	CASSLPYVQGFQPQHF
TRBJ1-1	TRBD1	TRBV28	.	TGTGCCAGCAGGACAGGGGGATACACTGAAGCTTTCTTT	CASRTGGYTEAFF
TRBJ2-1	.	TRBV10-3	few	TGTGCCATCAGTGACAGGAATGAGCAGTTCTTC	CAISDRNEQFF
TRBJ2-3	TRBD2	TRBV10-3	.	TGTGCCATCAAAGGGACTAGCGGGAGGGCCGGGGATACGCAGTATTTT	CAIKGTSGRAGDTQYF
TRBJ2-3	TRBD1	TRBV5-1	.	TGCGCCAGCAGCCCACAGGGGTCCTCAGATACGCAGTATTTT	CASSPQGSSDTQYF
TRBJ1-2	TRBD1	TRBV5-1	once	TGCGCCAGCAGCTCCAGGGGGGGACAGGGGTCTGGAGGCTACACCTTC	CASSSRGGQGSGGYTF
TRBJ2-5	.	TRBV4-1	.	TGCGCCAGCAGCCAAGGTGAGGCCCAAGAGACCCAGTACTTC	CASSQGEAQETQYF
TRBJ1-1	.	TRBV5-4	few	TGTGCCAGCAGCTTCTCCAGGGGCCTGAGGGATACTGAAGCTTTCTTT	CASSFSRGLRDTEAFF
TRBJ1-2	TRBD1	TRBV30	few	TGTGCCTGGAGTCGGGACAGGCCCTATGGCTACACCTTC	CAWSRDRPYGYTF
TRBJ2-1	TRBD1	TRBV4-1	.	TGCGCCAGCAGCCACACCCGGGACAGGGGTGGGACTGAGCAGTTCTTC	CASSHTRDRGGTEQFF
TRBJ2-7	TRBD1	TRBV18	.	TGTGCCAGCTCAAGGGACAGGGTTACCTACGAGCAGTACTTC	CASSRDRVTYEQYF
TRBJ1-4	.	TRBV11-3	.	TGTGCCAGCAGCTTTTCGTTCCCCGTAGTGGAAAAACTGTTTTTT	CASSFSFPVVEKLFF
TRBJ1-1	.	TRBV6-1	.	TGTGCCAGCAGTGAAGACGGGACATTCACTGAAGCTTTCTTT	CASSEDGTFTEAFF
TRBJ1-2	.	TRBV10-3	.	TGTGCCATCAGATCTACAGGTTTTGAGGACTACACCTTC	CAIRSTGFEDYTF
TRBJ2-5	.	TRBV6-1	.	TGTGCCAGCAGTTCAGACTTCCACCGGTACTTC	CASSSDFHRYF
TRBJ1-6	TRBD1	TRBV30	few	TGTGCCTGGAGTGAGACAGGGGGCTGGAGTGATTCACCCCTCCACTTT	CAWSETGGWSDSPLHF
TRBJ2-3	TRBD2	TRBV7-2	.	TGTGCCAGCAGCTTAGTGAGTAGCGGGGGAGATACGCAGTATTTT	CASSLVSSGGDTQYF
TRBJ2-1	.	TRBV6-1	.	TGTGCCAGCAGGGCGGGATCCTCCTACAATGAGCAGTTCTTC	CASRAGSSYNEQFF
TRBJ1-2	.	TRBV7-2	.	TGTGCCAGCAGCTTAGGTCAGGTTGGAGGCTACACCTTC	CASSLGQVGGYTF
TRBJ1-6	TRBD1	TRBV13	.	TGTGCCAGCAGCCGCGGGACAGGGGATTCACCCCTCCACTTT	CASSRGTGDSPLHF
TRBJ1-2	.	TRBV30	.	TGTGCCTGGAGTGTCACTAACTATGGCTACACCTTC	CAWSVTNYGYTF
TRBJ1-2	.	TRBV19	once	TGTGCCAGTAGTATAGAGGGAGCGTCTGGCTACACCTTC	CASSIEGASGYTF
TRBJ1-4	.	TRBV18	.	TGTGCCAGCTCACCACCGGTCGACAGGAATGAAAAACTGTTTTTT	CASSPPVDRNEKLFF
TRBJ2-2	TRBD1	TRBV7-8	.	TGTGCCAGCAGCTTACAGGGGGCGGGCACCGGGGAGCTGTTTTTT	CASSLQGAGTGELFF
TRBJ1-2	.	TRBV19	.	TGTGCCAGTAGTATGGGCGGGGTTTCGGCACGGAGTCTAACTAATGGCTACACCTTC	CASSMGGVSARSLTNGYTF
TRBJ2-6	.	TRBV5-6	.	TGTGCCAGCAAAATTACGAGTGGGGCCAACGTCCTGACTTTC	CASKITSGANVLTF
TRBJ2-4	.	TRBV21-1	.	TGTGCCAGCAGATGGGGGGGTCGGGCCCAAACTGTTCCACTAGCCAAAAACATTCAGTACTTC	CASRWGGRAQTVPLAKNIQYF
TRBJ2-3	TRBD2	TRBV11-2	.	TGTGCCAGCAGCTTAGGCGGGAGAGGGGTTGATACGCAGTATTTT	CASSLGGRGVDTQYF
TRBJ1-6	.	TRBV5-4	.	TGTGCCAGCAGCCAAGACAGGACGGGACGCGATTCACCCCTCCACTTT	CASSQDRTGRDSPLHF
TRBJ1-2	.	TRBV29-1	.	TGCAGCTCATCGGACAGATCTAACTATGGCTACACCTTC	CSSSDRSNYGYTF
TRBJ2-5	TRBD1	TRBV9	.	TGTGCCAGCAGCGTTGCCGGGACAGGGGGCGCTGGTCAAGAGACCCAGTACTTC	CASSVAGTGGAGQETQYF